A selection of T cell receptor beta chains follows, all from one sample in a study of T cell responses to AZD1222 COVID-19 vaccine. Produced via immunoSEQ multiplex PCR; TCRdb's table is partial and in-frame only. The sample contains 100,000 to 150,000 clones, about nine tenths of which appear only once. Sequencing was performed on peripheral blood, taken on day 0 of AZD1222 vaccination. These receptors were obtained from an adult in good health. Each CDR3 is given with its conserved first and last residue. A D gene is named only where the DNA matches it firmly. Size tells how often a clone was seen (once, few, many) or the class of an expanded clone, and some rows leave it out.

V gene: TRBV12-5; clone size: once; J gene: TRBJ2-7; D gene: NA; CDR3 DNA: TGTGCTAGTGGCCTCCCCCCCCGGGAGGGGGCTAGCGACGAGCAGTACTTC; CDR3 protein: CASGLPPREGASDEQYF
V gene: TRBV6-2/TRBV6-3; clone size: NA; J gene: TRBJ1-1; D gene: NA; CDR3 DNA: TGTGCCAGCAGTTACGGGATAGGGGTGGGGAACACTGAAGCTTTCTTT; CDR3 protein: CASSYGIGVGNTEAFF
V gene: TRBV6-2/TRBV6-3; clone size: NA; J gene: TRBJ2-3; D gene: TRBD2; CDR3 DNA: TGTGCCAGCAGTACCCTAGCGGGGGGACTCCGTCATACGCAGTATTTT; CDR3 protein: CASSTLAGGLRHTQYF
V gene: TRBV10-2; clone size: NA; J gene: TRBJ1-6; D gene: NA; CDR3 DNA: TGCGCCAGCGGGGTATCCGGGGAGAGCTCACCCCTCCACTTT; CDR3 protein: CASGVSGESSPLHF
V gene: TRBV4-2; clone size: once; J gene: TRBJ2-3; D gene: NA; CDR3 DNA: TGTGCCAGCAGCCAAGATAGGTCAGGCACAGATACGCAGTATTTT; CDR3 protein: CASSQDRSGTDTQYF
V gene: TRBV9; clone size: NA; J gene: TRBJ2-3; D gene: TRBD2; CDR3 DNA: TGTGCCAGCAGCGTAGCCGGTAGCGGGGGCCACCGCACAGATACGCAGTATTTT; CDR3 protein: CASSVAGSGGHRTDTQYF
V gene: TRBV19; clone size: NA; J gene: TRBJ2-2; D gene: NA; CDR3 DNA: TGTGCCAGTAGTCCGGGGGCGAACACCGGGGAGCTGTTTTTT; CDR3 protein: CASSPGANTGELFF
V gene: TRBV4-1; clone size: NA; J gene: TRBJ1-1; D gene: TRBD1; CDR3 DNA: TGCGCCAGCAGCCACCACGGACAGGGGAACACTGAAGCTTTCTTT; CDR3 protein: CASSHHGQGNTEAFF
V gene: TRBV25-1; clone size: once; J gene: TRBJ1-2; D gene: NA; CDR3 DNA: TGTGCCAGCAGTGGGGGCTACTATGGCTACACCTTC; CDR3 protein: CASSGGYYGYTF
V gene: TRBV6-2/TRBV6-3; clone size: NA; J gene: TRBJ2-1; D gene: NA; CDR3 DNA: TGTGCCAGCAGTACAGGAGTCTTTAGTGAGCAGTTCTTC; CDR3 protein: CASSTGVFSEQFF
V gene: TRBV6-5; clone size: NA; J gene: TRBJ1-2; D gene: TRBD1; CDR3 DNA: TGTGCCAGCAGTTACTCATACAGGGGGCAATATGGCTACACCTTC; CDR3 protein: CASSYSYRGQYGYTF
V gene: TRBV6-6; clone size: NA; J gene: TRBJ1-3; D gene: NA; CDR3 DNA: TGTGCCAGCAGTTACGAGACAGGCCGTAGAAACACCATATATTTT; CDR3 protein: CASSYETGRRNTIYF
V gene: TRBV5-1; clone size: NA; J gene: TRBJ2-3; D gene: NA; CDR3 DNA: TGCGCCAGCAGTTGGGCGCCAGGGTCAGCAGATACGCAGTATTTT; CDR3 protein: CASSWAPGSADTQYF
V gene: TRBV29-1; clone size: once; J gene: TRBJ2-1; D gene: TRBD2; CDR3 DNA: TGCAGCGTTGAGATAGCGGGGGGACCTGACAATGAGCAGTTCTTC; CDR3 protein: CSVEIAGGPDNEQFF
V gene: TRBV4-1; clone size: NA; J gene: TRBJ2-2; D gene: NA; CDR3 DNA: TGCGCCAGCAGCCAAGAAGGTGGTGGGAACACCGGGGAGCTGTTTTTT; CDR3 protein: CASSQEGGGNTGELFF
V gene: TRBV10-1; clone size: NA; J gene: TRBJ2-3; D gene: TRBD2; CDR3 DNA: TGCGCCAGCAGTGACGAGGCGGGGGTAATAACAGATACGCAGTATTTT; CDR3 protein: CASSDEAGVITDTQYF
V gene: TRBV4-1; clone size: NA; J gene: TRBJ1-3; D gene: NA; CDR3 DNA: TGCGCCAGCAGCCAAGGCCCGGGGGCTGGAAACACCATATATTTT; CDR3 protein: CASSQGPGAGNTIYF
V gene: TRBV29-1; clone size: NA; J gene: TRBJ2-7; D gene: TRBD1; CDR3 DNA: TGCAGCGTTGAAGATACCGGGACAGGGGGCCGGGAGCAGTACTTC; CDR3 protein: CSVEDTGTGGREQYF
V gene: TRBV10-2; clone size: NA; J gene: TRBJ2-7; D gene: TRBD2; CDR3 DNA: TGCGCCAGCAGTGTGTGGGGCCGGGGGGGCGAGCAGTACTTC; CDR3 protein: CASSVWGRGGEQYF
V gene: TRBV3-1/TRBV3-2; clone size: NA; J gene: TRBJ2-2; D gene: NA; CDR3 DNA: TGTGCCAGCAGCCAGCTTAGACAGGAGAACACCGGGGAGCTGTTTTTT; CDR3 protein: CASSQLRQENTGELFF
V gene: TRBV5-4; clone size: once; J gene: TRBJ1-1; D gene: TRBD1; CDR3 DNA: TGTGCCAGCAGCTTGGGGGGTAATACAGGGGGCACTGAAGCTTTCTTT; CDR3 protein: CASSLGGNTGGTEAFF
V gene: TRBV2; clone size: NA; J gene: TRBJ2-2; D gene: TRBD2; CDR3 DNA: TGTGCCAGCAGTGCCGGGGAACTAGCGGGGGCCGGCGGGCTGTTTTTT; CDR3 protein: CASSAGELAGAGGLFF
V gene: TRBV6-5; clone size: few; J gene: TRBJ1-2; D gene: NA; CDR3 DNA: TGTGCCAGCAGATTAGTTCGGGACTATGGCTACACCTTC; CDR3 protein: CASRLVRDYGYTF
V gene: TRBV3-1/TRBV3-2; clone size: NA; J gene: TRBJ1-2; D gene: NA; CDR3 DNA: TGTGCCAGCAGCAGACCGCCTGGCTACACCTTC; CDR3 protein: CASSRPPGYTF
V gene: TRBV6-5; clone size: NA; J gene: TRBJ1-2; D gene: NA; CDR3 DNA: TGTGCCAGCAGTACGCGTGCGGGGTTCAAGGGCTACACCTTC; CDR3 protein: CASSTRAGFKGYTF
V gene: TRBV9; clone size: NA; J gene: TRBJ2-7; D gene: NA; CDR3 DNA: TGTGCCAGCAGCGTAGCTACCGGGGCCTACGAGCAGTACTTC; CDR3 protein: CASSVATGAYEQYF
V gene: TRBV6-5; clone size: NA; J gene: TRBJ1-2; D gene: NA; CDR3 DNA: TGTGCCAGCAGTTACGGGGCCAGGGAACCTAACTATGGCTACACCTTC; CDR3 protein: CASSYGAREPNYGYTF
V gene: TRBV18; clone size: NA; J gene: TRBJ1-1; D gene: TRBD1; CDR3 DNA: TGTGCCAGCTCCTTCGAGACAGGGCCAACTGAAGCTTTCTTT; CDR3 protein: CASSFETGPTEAFF
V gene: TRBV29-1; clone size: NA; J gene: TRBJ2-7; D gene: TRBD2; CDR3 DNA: TGCAGCGTAGCCCCCGCGGGGGAACAACCCTACGAGCAGTACTTC; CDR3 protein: CSVAPAGEQPYEQYF
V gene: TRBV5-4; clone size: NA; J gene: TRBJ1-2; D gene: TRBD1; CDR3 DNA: TGTGCCAGCAGCTCAGGGGGCAGGGGCTATGGCTACACCTTC; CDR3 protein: CASSSGGRGYGYTF
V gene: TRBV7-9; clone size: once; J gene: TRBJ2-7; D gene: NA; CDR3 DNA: TGTGCCAGCACCTGGGGCGGGGACGAGCAGTACTTC; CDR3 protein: CASTWGGDEQYF
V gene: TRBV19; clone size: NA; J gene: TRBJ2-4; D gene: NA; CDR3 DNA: TGTGCCAGTAGTATAGATAACCAGCGGGTCAAAAACATTCAGTACTTC; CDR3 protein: CASSIDNQRVKNIQYF
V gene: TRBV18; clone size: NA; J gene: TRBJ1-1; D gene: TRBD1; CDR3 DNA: TGTGCCAGCTCACAGGGACAGATGAACACTGAAGCTTTCTTT; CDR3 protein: CASSQGQMNTEAFF